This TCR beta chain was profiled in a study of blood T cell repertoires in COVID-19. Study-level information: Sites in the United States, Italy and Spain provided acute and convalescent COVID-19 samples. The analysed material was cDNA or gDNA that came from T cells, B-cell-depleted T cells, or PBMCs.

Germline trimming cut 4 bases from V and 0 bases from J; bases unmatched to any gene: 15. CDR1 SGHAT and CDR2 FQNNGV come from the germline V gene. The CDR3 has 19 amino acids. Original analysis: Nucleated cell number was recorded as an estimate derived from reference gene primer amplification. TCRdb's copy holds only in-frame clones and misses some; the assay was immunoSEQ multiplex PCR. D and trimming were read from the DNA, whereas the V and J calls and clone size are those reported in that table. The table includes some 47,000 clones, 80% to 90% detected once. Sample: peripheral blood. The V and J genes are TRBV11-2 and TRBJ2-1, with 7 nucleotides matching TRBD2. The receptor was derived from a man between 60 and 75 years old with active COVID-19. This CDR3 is CASSSTRASGASSYNEQFF. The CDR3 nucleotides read TGTGCCAGCAGCTCCACCAGGGCCAGCGGGGCGAGCTCCTACAATGAGCAGTTCTTC.